This T cell receptor beta chain is drawn from a study of blood T cell repertoires in COVID-19. Study summary: Spain, Italy and the United States supplied samples that represented acute and convalescent COVID-19. PBMCs, B-cell-depleted T cells, or T cells were the source of the cDNA or gDNA that made up the material.

Authors' methods: It was from reference gene primer amplification that nucleated cell counts were estimated. Method: immunoSEQ multiplex PCR; TCRdb's copy keeps in-frame clones and lacks some. The D gene and trimming were derived from the DNA, and the V and J assignments and clone size from that table. The data hold about 330,000 clones, with around 82% observed a single time. V was pared by 3 bases and J by 5 bases, with 13 bases between. The CDR3 length is 14 residues. The germline gives CDR1 LNHDA, CDR2 SQIVND (reference sequence). Source material: peripheral blood. The source is a woman aged 45-59 years with acute or convalescent COVID-19. J is TRBJ2-5 and V is TRBV19; tentative D call: TRBD2 (5 bases). CDR3 in amino acids: CASSIRGETETQYF. The CDR3 coding sequence is TGTGCCAGTAGTATCCGTGGGGAGACGGAGACCCAGTACTTC.